The 28 T cell receptor beta chains below come from one sample, sequenced in a study of T cell responses to AZD1222 COVID-19 vaccine. Here immunoSEQ multiplex PCR was the method, and the copy in TCRdb shows in-frame clones only, minus some. Of approximately 140,000 clones listed, about 92% were seen once; the top ten hold roughly 3.4%. Material: peripheral blood, obtained 28 days after the second AZD1222 dose. All receptors derive from an adult who received the AZD1222 COVID-19 vaccine.

The rearrangement uses TRBV19 and TRBJ2-7; TRBD1 matches at 11 bases. The germline V gene has CDR1 LNHDA and CDR2 SQIVND (reference sequence). The junction had 4 bases not matched to a gene; V was cut back by 6 bases and J by 6 bases. This CDR3 comprises 13 residues. The CDR3 nucleotides are TGTGCCAGTAGACCCGGGACAGGGGGCGAGCAGTACTTC. Translating it yields CASRPGTGGEQYF.

The V call is TRBV29-1, the J call TRBJ1-5; 8 bases are shared with TRBD1. In germline, CDR1 is SQVTM, CDR2 ANQGSEA. The junction had 7 bases not matched to a gene; V was cut back by 4 bases and J by 5 bases. The CDR3 has 14 amino acids. The CDR3 DNA is TGCAGCGTTGTAGGGACAGGTGCCGATCAGCCCCAGCATTTT. Its translation is CSVVGTGADQPQHF.

V and J are TRBV11-3 and TRBJ2-7; D call uncertain. Per germline, CDR1 SGHNT and CDR2 YENEEA. The CDR3 is 13 amino acids. V lost 8 bases, J lost 2 bases, and 13 bases lay in between. The CDR3 is CASVGRNTYEQYF. CDR3 sequence (DNA): TGTGCCAGCGTTGGACGGAATACCTACGAGCAGTACTTC.

This CDR3 reads CATSETRLAGETQYF. CDR3 coding DNA: TGTGCCACCAGTGAGACCCGACTAGCGGGAGAGACCCAGTACTTC. The chain recombines TRBV24-1 with TRBJ2-5; TRBD2 matches at 10 bases. CDR3 size: 15 residues. Per the germline V gene, CDR1 is KGHDR and CDR2 is SFDVKD. Trimming cost V 4 bases and J 4 bases; bases outside gene matches: 5.

The chain carries TRBV7-9 and TRBJ1-1; D remains unclear. V lost 1 base and J 5 bases, leaving 11 bases between the germline ends. The CDR3 is 14 amino acids. Germline values: CDR1 SEHNR, CDR2 FQNEAQ (reference sequence). The CDR3 nucleotides read TGTGCCAGCAGCTTAGTGGGGAGTTGGACTGAAGCTTTCTTT. Protein: CASSLVGSWTEAFF.

The chain has TRBV11-3 and TRBJ2-3, with D possibly called TRBD1 or TRBD2 (6 bases each). The CDR3 consists of 14 residues. CDR1 is SGHNT, CDR2 YENEEA, per germline. The ends were cut back, 4 bases at V and 3 bases at J, with 11 bases in the middle. CDR3 protein: CASSSTGRTDTQYF. Here the CDR3 DNA reads TGTGCCAGCAGCTCTACAGGGAGGACAGATACGCAGTATTTT.

The chain joins TRBV28 to TRBJ2-7, with D tentatively TRBD2 (7 bases). This CDR3 contains 13 residues. Germline CDR1 and CDR2: MDHEN and SYDVKM. Trimming stripped 5 bases from V and 5 bases from J, with 13 bases between. CDR3 nucleotide sequence: TGTGCCAGCAGTCAGAGGGGGGGCGACGAGCAGTACTTC. Translated, it gives CASSQRGGDEQYF.

The chain is built from TRBV11-3 and TRBJ2-7, with 7 nucleotides matching TRBD2. The CDR3 covers 14 residues. V lost 4 bases to trimming and J lost 1 base; unmatched junction nucleotides: 4. CDR1 is SGHNT, CDR2 YENEEA, per germline. The CDR3 region has the DNA TGTGCCAGCAGCTCAACTAGCGTTTCCTACGAGCAGTACTTC. Encoded protein: CASSSTSVSYEQYF. Supplemented by reference TRBV11-3 and TRBJ2-7, the full variable domain reads EAGVVQSPRYKIIEKKQPVAFWCNPISGHNTLYWYLQNLGQGPELLIRYENEEAVDDSQLPKDRFSAERLKGVDSTLKIQPAELGDSAVYLCASSSTSVSYEQYFGPGTRLTVT.

The gene calls are TRBV19 and TRBJ2-7; 9 bases are a match to TRBD1. This CDR3 comprises 15 residues. CDR1 and CDR2 from the germline V gene are LNHDA and SQIVND (reference sequence). J was trimmed by 2 bases and V by 4 bases; bases with no gene match: 6. The CDR3 DNA sequence: TGTGCCAGTAGTAAAGGACAGGGGCGCCCCTACGAGCAGTACTTC. Protein: CASSKGQGRPYEQYF.

The chain carries TRBV29-1 and TRBJ2-7; TRBD1 might be the D (6 bases). This CDR3 region has 13 residues. Germline V gene lookup returns CDR1 SQVTM and CDR2 ANQGSEA. V lost 2 bases to trimming and J lost 5 bases, with 13 bases between them. DNA for the CDR3: TGCAGCGTTGAAATGGGGGCGCCCAACGAGCAGTACTTC. It encodes CSVEMGAPNEQYF.

The gene calls are TRBV19 and TRBJ2-1; 7 bases are a match to TRBD2. The V and J ends lost 9 bases and 6 bases, in that order; junction bases with no gene match: 11. Germline CDR1 is LNHDA and CDR2 is SQIVND (reference sequence). This CDR3 region has 14 residues. Written as DNA, the CDR3 is TGTGCCAGCCAGGCTAGCGGCAGGGCCAATGAGCAGTTCTTC. Translated, it gives CASQASGRANEQFF.

The CDR3 DNA reads TGCGCCAGCAGCCCGAAGACGGGCAGCCCTGAAAACCAGCATTTT. Amino acids: CASSPKTGSPENQHF. The chain recombines TRBV4-1 with TRBJ1-5; D remains ambiguous. With 4 bases removed from V and 12 bases from J, the gap between germline ends came to 22 bases. Germline V gene lookup returns CDR1 MGHRA and CDR2 YSYEKL. The CDR3 is 15 amino acids.

This clone was observed a single time. The chain has TRBV25-1 and TRBJ1-6, with 7 bases lining up with TRBD1. CDR3 size: 14 residues. The germline V gene encodes CDR1 MGHDK and CDR2 SYGVNS. J was trimmed by 7 bases and V by 7 bases; bases with no gene match: 7. CDR3 bases: TGTGCCAGCACCGACAGGGTAGGGAATTCACCCCTCCACTTT. Protein product: CASTDRVGNSPLHF.

V usage is TRBV4-3 and J usage is TRBJ1-4; no clear D. The germline V gene has CDR1 LGHNA and CDR2 YSLEER. The V end was cut by 2 bases, the J end by 0 bases, with 7 bases between. The CDR3 sequence is 15 residues long. This CDR3 reads CASSQNSATNEKLFF. The CDR3 coding sequence is TGCGCCAGCAGCCAAAACAGTGCAACTAATGAAAAACTGTTTTTT.

This clone was seen a few times. V and J are TRBV5-1 and TRBJ2-7; 8 nucleotides agree with TRBD1. Germline assignment: CDR1 SGHRS and CDR2 YFSETQ. V trimming: 3 bases; J trimming: 2 bases; junction bases outside the gene matches: 10. CDR3 size: 16 residues. The CDR3 coding sequence is TGCGCCAGCAGCTCCGGCCGGGACAGGCGAACCTACGAGCAGTACTTC. Translated, it gives CASSSGRDRRTYEQYF.

The chain uses TRBV10-3 and TRBJ2-5; TRBD1 might be the D (6 bases). Trimming removed 6 bases from V and 4 bases from J, with 18 bases in between. Germline V gene sequence: CDR1 ENHRY, CDR2 SYGVKD. The CDR3 contains 15 residues. CDR3 coding DNA: TGTGCCATCAGGGACAGTTTGGGGATAGGAGAGACCCAGTACTTC. It encodes CAIRDSLGIGETQYF.

The V and J genes are TRBV28 and TRBJ1-2, with TRBD1 matching over 8 bases. The CDR3 totals 15 residues. Trimming removed 6 bases from V and 3 bases from J; junction bases left unmatched: 9. In germline, CDR1 is MDHEN, CDR2 SYDVKM. CDR3 residues: CASSPPDRGDYGYTF. CDR3 in DNA: TGTGCCAGCAGCCCCCCAGACAGGGGTGACTATGGCTACACCTTC.

The chain is built from TRBV10-2 and TRBJ1-1; 7 bases are shared with TRBD1. J was trimmed by 0 bases and V by 4 bases; bases with no gene match: 11. The germline gives CDR1 WSHSY, CDR2 SAAADI. CDR3 size: 17 residues. CDR3 residues: CASSAQGGGQLNTEAFF. In DNA, the CDR3 is TGCGCCAGCAGTGCTCAGGGAGGGGGACAGCTGAACACTGAAGCTTTCTTT.

The chain has TRBV9 and TRBJ2-1; D is unresolved. The CDR3 covers 13 residues. CDR1 and CDR2 (germline): SGDLS, YYNGEE. V lost 1 base to trimming and J lost 5 bases, with 7 bases between them. The CDR3 coding sequence is TGTGCCAGCAGCGTAAGCGTAGACAATGAGCAGTTCTTC. Residues: CASSVSVDNEQFF.

The V gene is TRBV9, the J gene TRBJ1-2, with 9 bases matching TRBD1. Germline CDR1 reads SGDLS; CDR2 reads YYNGEE. CDR3 size: 15 residues. V dropped 2 bases and J dropped 1; count of bases not matched to a gene: 3. In nucleotides, the CDR3 is TGTGCCAGCAGCGTGGGACAGGGCCTTAACTATGGCTACACCTTC. Its translation: CASSVGQGLNYGYTF.

V and J are TRBV9 and TRBJ2-1, with TRBD2 matching over 11 bases. This CDR3 is built from 16 residues. Germline CDR1 and CDR2: SGDLS and YYNGEE. V was clipped by 3 bases and J by 2 bases; unmatched bases: 4. CDR3 bases: TGTGCCAGCAGCGGATTTAGCGGGAGGGCCTACAATGAGCAGTTCTTC. It codes for CASSGFSGRAYNEQFF.

This clone has only one observation. The CDR3 loop reads CASSRLAGVETQYF. DNA for the CDR3: TGTGCCAGCAGTAGACTAGCGGGAGTTGAGACCCAGTACTTC. This chain uses TRBV2 with TRBJ2-5; 12 bases line up with TRBD2. Germline V lookup: CDR1 SNHLY, CDR2 FYNNEI. V trimming: 5 bases; J trimming: 5 bases; junction bases outside the gene matches: 3. CDR3 length equals 14 residues.

This chain connects TRBV19 to TRBJ1-5; tentatively, D is TRBD1 (5 bases). Germline-derived CDR1 and CDR2 are LNHDA and SQIVND (reference sequence). The CDR3 is 13 amino acids. V lost 5 bases, J lost 5 bases, and 10 bases lay in between. CDR3 DNA sequence: TGTGCCAGTAGTTCGGACAAGTATCAGCCCCAGCATTTT. Its protein is CASSSDKYQPQHF.

This clone appeared a few times. The chain uses TRBV6-5 and TRBJ2-3, with 8 bases matching TRBD2. CDR1 and CDR2 from the germline V gene are MNHEY and SVGAGI. This CDR3 has 13 amino acids. V dropped 4 bases and J dropped 12; count of bases not matched to a gene: 9. CDR3 amino acids: CASSSRLAKRQYF. The CDR3 DNA reads TGTGCCAGCAGTTCGAGACTAGCGAAACGTCAGTATTTT.

The chain is built from TRBV9 and TRBJ1-5; a possible D gene is TRBD1 (5 bases). The CDR3 has 14 residues. The ends were cut back, 3 bases at V and 6 bases at J, with 13 bases in the middle. Germline lookup yields CDR1 SGDLS and CDR2 YYNGEE. CDR3 sequence: CASSAGGGGQPQHF. DNA of the CDR3: TGTGCCAGCAGCGCTGGTGGGGGTGGTCAGCCCCAGCATTTT.

For this clone: Other DNA sequences in this specimen translate into the identical CDR3. V gene TRBV28 combines with J gene TRBJ1-1, with D possibly TRBD1 on 6 matching bases. The CDR3 spans 13 residues. V shed 9 bases and J shed 0 bases, with 11 bases lying between them. Germline assignment: CDR1 MDHEN and CDR2 SYDVKM. CDR3 protein: CASVGHLNTEAFF. CDR3 sequence (DNA): TGTGCCAGTGTGGGACACTTGAACACTGAAGCTTTCTTT. The complete variable domain, with remaining parts taken from reference TRBV28 and TRBJ1-1, reads DVKVTQSSRYLVKRTGEKVFLECVQDMDHENMFWYRQDPGLGLRLIYFSYDVKMKEKGDIPEGYSVSREKKERFSLILESASTNQTSMYLCASVGHLNTEAFFGQGTRLTVV.

The V and J genes are TRBV15 and TRBJ1-5; 7 bases align to TRBD1. Trimming cost V 2 bases and J 2 bases; bases outside gene matches: 3. The CDR3 extends over 15 amino acids. The germline V gene encodes CDR1 LNHNV and CDR2 YYDKDF (reference sequence). The CDR3: CATSRSDRGNQPQHF. In DNA form, the CDR3 reads TGTGCCACCAGCAGATCCGACAGGGGCAATCAGCCCCAGCATTTT.

This chain uses TRBV11-2 with TRBJ2-1; D is undetermined. Germline assignment: CDR1 SGHAT and CDR2 FQNNGV. The V end was cut by 1 base, the J end by 8 bases, with 9 bases between. There are 13 residues in the CDR3. The CDR3 DNA follows: TGTGCCAGCAGCTTAGCCCGAATCGATGAGCAGTTCTTC. It codes for CASSLARIDEQFF. Together with reference TRBV11-2 and TRBJ2-1, the CDR3 gives the full variable domain: EAGVAQSPRYKIIEKRQSVAFWCNPISGHATLYWYQQILGQGPKLLIQFQNNGVVDDSQLPKDRFSAERLKGVDSTLKIQPAKLEDSAVYLCASSLARIDEQFFGPGTRLTVL.